This TCR beta chain was profiled in a study of T cell repertoires in cytomegalovirus infection. Study at large: Public TCR beta signatures provided an indication of both CMV infection and a matching HLA type.

One entry per CDR3 protein results from TCRdb running MiXCR on the reads. This table holds about 920,000 distinct CDR3 sequences, around 29% found once. Regarding this clonotype: Its antigen is not known.

This TCR came from a human donor in good health (CMV status not recorded). Some clones in this sample may be carry-over from other donors' samples. Sequences were derived from cultured CD8+ T cells from PBMCs, sampled from culture after CMV antigen stimulation.

The CDR3 loop is CASSLPMGRTEAFF. Written as DNA, the CDR3 is TGTGCCAGCAGCTTGCCGATGGGGCGCACTGAAGCTTTCTTT. This chain joins TRBV7-6 and TRBJ1-1; the D gene is possibly TRBD1 (5 bases). The germline V gene has CDR1 SGHVS and CDR2 FNYEAQ. The CDR3 totals 14 residues. V dropped 3 bases and J dropped 4 bases, with 12 bases sitting between them. The full variable domain, with the rest looked up from reference TRBV7-6 and TRBJ1-1, is GAGVSQSPRYKVTKRGQDVALRCDPISGHVSLYWYRQALGQGPEFLTYFNYEAQQDKSGLPNDRFSAERPEGSISTLTIQRTEQRDSAMYRCASSLPMGRTEAFFGQGTRLTVV.